A single sample is the source of the 3 T cell receptor beta chains below, sequenced in a study of response to subunit inactivated influenza vaccine. TCRdb reanalysed the RT-PCR reads using MiXCR and keeps one entry per CDR3 protein. The sample consists of a few hundred thousand distinct CDR3 sequences, approximately 7.3% of them appearing once. The sample here was PBMCs from blood, taken around 25 months after vaccination. The receptors come from a man aged 50-75 years who received an inactivated influenza vaccine.

The V call is TRBV19, the J call TRBJ2-1; 7 bases are a match to TRBD1. J lost 0 bases, V lost 6 bases, and 11 bases had no gene match. The CDR3 is 17 residues long. CDR1 is LNHDA, CDR2 SQIVND, per germline (reference sequence). The CDR3 nucleotides read TGTGCCAGTAGGACCTTGACAGGGCAGAGCTCCTACAATGAGCAGTTCTTC. Amino acid sequence: CASRTLTGQSSYNEQFF.

This clonotype was detected only a few times. The chain employs TRBV6-1 and TRBJ1-2, with 8 nucleotides matching TRBD1. Per the germline V gene, CDR1 is MNHNS and CDR2 is SASEGT. The CDR3 totals 14 residues. V gave up 4 bases and J gave up 6 bases; unmatched junction bases: 7. Here the CDR3 reads CASSGTGQGHGYTF. In DNA, the CDR3 is TGTGCCAGCAGTGGAACAGGACAGGGCCATGGCTACACCTTC.

This chain joins TRBV4-2 and TRBJ2-5; 10 bases are a match to TRBD1. V was clipped by 1 base and J by 5 bases; unmatched bases: 7. There are 16 residues in the CDR3. The germline V gene encodes CDR1 LGHNA and CDR2 YNFKEQ. The DNA for the CDR3 is TGTGCCAGCAGCCAAGGAGACAGGGGGCGCGGGGAGACCCAGTACTTC. It yields the protein CASSQGDRGRGETQYF.